This T cell receptor beta chain was recovered during a study of human T cells and chemical hapten exposure. The CDR3 loop spans 16 amino acids. The V and J ends lost 2 bases and 7 bases, in that order; junction bases with no gene match: 5. Time point: patch test 3, about 24 weeks after DPC sensitization. Treatment noted: therapeutic diphenylcyclopropenone sensitization with weekly scalp DPC. A single record per CDR3 protein comes from TCRdb applying MiXCR to the RACE reads. The sample holds 95,000 to 150,000 distinct CDR3 sequences, 11% seen once. The sequenced sample was whole blood, obtained in connection with sensitization to the hapten diphenylcyclopropenone (DPC). The sequence was obtained from a woman aged 50 to 65 with alopecia areata. Some clones in this sample may be carry-over from other donors' samples. The V gene is TRBV12-3 or TRBV12-4, the J gene TRBJ2-2; 12 bases are shared with TRBD2. Here the CDR3 reads CASSLLAGGPSGELFF. CDR3 in DNA: TGTGCCAGCAGTTTACTAGCGGGGGGGCCGAGCGGGGAGCTGTTTTTT.